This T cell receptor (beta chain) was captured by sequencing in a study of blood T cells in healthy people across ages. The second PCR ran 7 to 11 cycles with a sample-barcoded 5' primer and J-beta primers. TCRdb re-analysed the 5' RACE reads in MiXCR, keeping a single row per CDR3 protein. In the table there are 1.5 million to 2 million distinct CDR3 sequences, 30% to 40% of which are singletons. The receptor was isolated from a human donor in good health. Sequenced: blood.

The CDR3 sequence is CAWDKRTYEQYF. The DNA of the CDR3 is TGTGCCTGGGACAAAAGGACCTACGAGCAGTACTTC. The chain employs TRBV30 and TRBJ2-7, with unresolved D. Trimming took 5 bases from V and 2 from J, leaving 10 bases between them. CDR3 size: 12 residues. In germline, CDR1 is GTSNPN, CDR2 SVGIG (reference sequence).